This T cell receptor (beta chain) came from a study of CD8 T cells in ankylosing spondylitis. Study-wide results and caveats: A TCR beta motif of several highly homologous variants appeared characteristic of ankylosing spondylitis blood. Reactive arthritis synovial fluid and blood were previously reported to contain some motif variants. Disease-associated clones were reportedly significantly overrepresented in matched ankylosing spondylitis synovial fluid.

V lost 3 bases and J 5 bases, leaving 16 bases between the germline ends. Germline lookup yields CDR1 ENHRY and CDR2 SYGVKD. The CDR3 has 15 amino acids. Each CDR3 protein is one row after TCRdb ran MiXCR on the 5' RACE reads. The profile shows around 450,000 distinct CDR3 sequences, roughly 25% of them singletons. As for this clonotype: Its target is unknown.

The genes are TRBV10-3 and TRBJ1-1; D not resolved. The sequencing input was blood, either unsorted or a sorted T cell fraction (not recorded which). The TCR sequence derives from a male donor with ankylosing spondylitis. In DNA, the CDR3 is TGTGCCATCAGTGAAGGTAGCGTCGTGGGAACTGAAGCTTTCTTT. Translated: CAISEGSVVGTEAFF.